These 3 T cell receptor beta chains were all obtained from the same sample, sequenced in a study of blood T cell repertoires in COVID-19. This table comes from immunoSEQ multiplex PCR, and its TCRdb copy is limited to in-frame clones, with some not included. The sample carries 250,000 to 350,000 clones, over 75% recorded once. Sequences were obtained from peripheral blood. These receptors were taken from a woman between 50 and 59 years old with active or convalescent COVID-19.

This clone was found once. The rearrangement joins TRBV19 to TRBJ2-3; a possible D gene is TRBD2 (6 bases). Germline V gene data show CDR1 as LNHDA and CDR2 as SQIVND (reference sequence). Trimming shortened V by 7 bases and J by 6 bases, and 8 bases separated the two germline ends. The length of the CDR3 is 11 residues. The CDR3 reads CASNRGDTQYF. The CDR3 DNA reads as TGTGCCAGTAACCGGGGGGATACGCAGTATTTT.

The rearrangement links TRBV30 to TRBJ2-3; 9 positions match TRBD1. The length of the CDR3 is 14 residues. CDR1 is GTSNPN and CDR2 is SVGIG in the germline V gene (reference sequence). J gave up 5 bases and V 2 bases, and 5 bases lay outside the gene matches. The CDR3 loop reads CAWSQDRGLDTQYF. DNA of the CDR3: TGTGCCTGGAGTCAGGACAGGGGTTTAGATACGCAGTATTTT.

This clone has more than one count but fewer than ten. The V call is TRBV5-4, the J call TRBJ2-2; 11 nucleotides line up with TRBD2. The CDR3 loop spans 17 amino acids. The J segment lost 2 bases and the V segment lost 7 bases, leaving 10 bases of the junction unmatched. Germline V lookup: CDR1 SGHNT, CDR2 YYREEE (reference sequence). The CDR3 here is CASRETSGVGNTGELFF. In DNA, the CDR3 is TGTGCCAGCCGCGAGACTAGCGGGGTCGGTAACACCGGGGAGCTGTTTTTT.